This paragraph covers one T cell receptor beta chain sequence. The data were taken from a study of blood T cell repertoires in COVID-19. Each participant's cohort was designated according to participant-reported clinical history. The data were produced by immunoSEQ multiplex PCR, yet TCRdb's version contains in-frame clones alone and is incomplete. Of approximately 290,000 clones in the sample, around 90% were seen once. Per the germline V gene, CDR1 is LGHDT and CDR2 is YNNKEL (reference sequence). V lost 1 base to trimming and J lost 3 bases; unmatched junction nucleotides: 11. The CDR3 runs to 18 residues.

The sequence was obtained from a woman aged 25-40 years who had recovered from COVID-19. The gene calls are TRBV3-1 (or the pseudogene TRBV3-2) and TRBJ2-2; 7 nucleotides align to TRBD2. The sequenced sample was PBMCs or T cells enriched from blood (not recorded which). CDR3 protein: CASSQGTRLNKDTGELFF. CDR3 in DNA: TGTGCCAGCAGCCAAGGGACTAGACTAAACAAGGACACCGGGGAGCTGTTTTTT.